This T cell receptor beta chain comes out of a study of identical twins. Overall study findings and caveats: Conclusions rested on cross-sectional statistics rather than following the same donors. Out-of-frame alpha sequences shared by twins were enriched for low generation probability. Sharing of beta out-of-frame sequences by twins showed a weaker excess.

A universal primer binding site was introduced by template switching. The final cDNA contained unique molecular identifiers. A single record per CDR3 protein comes from TCRdb applying MiXCR to the 5' RACE reads. The data hold just under 650,000 distinct CDR3 sequences, with around 7.4% observed a single time. This clonotype was observed a few times. Its matching antigen is unknown. CDR1 and CDR2 (germline): DFQATT, SNEGSKA (reference sequence). Trimming shortened V by 1 base and J by 5 bases, and 11 bases separated the two germline ends. The CDR3 contains 13 residues. These data also featured in a second study, about yellow fever vaccine responses in identical twins.

The receptor was derived from a young woman in good health. The specimen was PBMCs. The rearrangement joins TRBV20-1 to TRBJ2-5, with D maybe TRBD2 (6 bases). CDR3 residues: CSARVAGYETQYF. CDR3 nucleotide sequence: TGCAGTGCTAGAGTTGCGGGGTATGAGACCCAGTACTTC.